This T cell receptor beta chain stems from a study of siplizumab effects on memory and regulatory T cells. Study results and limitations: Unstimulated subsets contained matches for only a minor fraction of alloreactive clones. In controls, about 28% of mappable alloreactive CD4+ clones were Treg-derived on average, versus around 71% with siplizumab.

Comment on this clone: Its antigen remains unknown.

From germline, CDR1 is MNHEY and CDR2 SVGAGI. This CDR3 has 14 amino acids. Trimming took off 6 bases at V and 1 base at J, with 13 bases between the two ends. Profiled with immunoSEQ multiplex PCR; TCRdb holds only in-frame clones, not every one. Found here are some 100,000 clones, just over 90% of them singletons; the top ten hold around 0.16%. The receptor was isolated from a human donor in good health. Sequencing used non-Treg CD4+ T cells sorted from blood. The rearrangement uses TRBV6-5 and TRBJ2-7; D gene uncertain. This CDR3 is CASSLFRASYEQYF. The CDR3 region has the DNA TGTGCCAGCAGCCTCTTTAGGGCGTCCTACGAGCAGTACTTC.